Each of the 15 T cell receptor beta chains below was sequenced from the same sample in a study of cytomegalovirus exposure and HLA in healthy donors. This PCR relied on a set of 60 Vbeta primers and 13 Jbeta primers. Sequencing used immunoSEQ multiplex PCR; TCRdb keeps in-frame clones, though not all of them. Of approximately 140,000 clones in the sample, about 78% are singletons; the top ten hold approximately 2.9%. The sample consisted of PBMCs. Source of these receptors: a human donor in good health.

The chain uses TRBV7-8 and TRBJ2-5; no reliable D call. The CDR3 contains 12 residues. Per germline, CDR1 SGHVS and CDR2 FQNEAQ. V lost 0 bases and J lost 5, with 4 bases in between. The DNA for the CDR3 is TGTGCCAGCAGCTTAGCTATTGAGACCCAGTACTTC. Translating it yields CASSLAIETQYF.

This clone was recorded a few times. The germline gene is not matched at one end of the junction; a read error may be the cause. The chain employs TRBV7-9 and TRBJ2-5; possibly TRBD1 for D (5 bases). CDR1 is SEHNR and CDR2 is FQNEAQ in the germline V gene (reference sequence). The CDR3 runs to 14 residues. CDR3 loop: CASSPRDSQGTQYF. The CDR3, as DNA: TGTGCCAGCAGCCCCCGAGACAGTCAAGGGACCCAGTACTTC.

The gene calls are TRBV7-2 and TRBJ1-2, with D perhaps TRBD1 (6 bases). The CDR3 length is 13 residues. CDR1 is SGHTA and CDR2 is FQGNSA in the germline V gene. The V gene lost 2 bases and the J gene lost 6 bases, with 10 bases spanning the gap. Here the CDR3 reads CASSLQGIHGYTF. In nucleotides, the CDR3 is TGTGCCAGCAGCTTACAGGGGATTCATGGCTACACCTTC.

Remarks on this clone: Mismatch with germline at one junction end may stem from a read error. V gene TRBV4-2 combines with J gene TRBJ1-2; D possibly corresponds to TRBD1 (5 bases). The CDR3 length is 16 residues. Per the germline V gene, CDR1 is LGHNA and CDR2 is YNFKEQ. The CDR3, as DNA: TGTGCCAGCAGCCAAGGCGACTACGGGGGTAACAATGGCTACACCTTC. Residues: CASSQGDYGGNNGYTF.

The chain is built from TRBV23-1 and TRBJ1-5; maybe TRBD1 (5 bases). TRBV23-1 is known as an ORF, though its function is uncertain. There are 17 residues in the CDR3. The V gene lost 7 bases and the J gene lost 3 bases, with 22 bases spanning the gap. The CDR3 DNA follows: TGCGCCAGCATCTCACGTCCTCGACAGAAGGTCAATCAGCCCCAGCATTTT. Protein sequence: CASISRPRQKVNQPQHF.

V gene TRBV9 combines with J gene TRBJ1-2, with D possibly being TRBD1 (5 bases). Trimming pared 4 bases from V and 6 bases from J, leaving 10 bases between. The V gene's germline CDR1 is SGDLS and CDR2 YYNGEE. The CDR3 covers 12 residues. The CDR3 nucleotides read TGTGCCAGCAGCAAGGGGATCCATGGCTACACCTTC. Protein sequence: CASSKGIHGYTF.

The CDR3 DNA is TGTGCCACCAGCAGAGGACAGGGGGCCTCGTCTAACTATGGCTACACCTTC. It specifies CATSRGQGASSNYGYTF. The genes are TRBV15 and TRBJ1-2; 10 bases map to TRBD1. Trimming cost V 1 base and J 0 bases; bases outside gene matches: 5. Germline CDR1 LNHNV, CDR2 YYDKDF (reference sequence). The CDR3 loop spans 17 amino acids.

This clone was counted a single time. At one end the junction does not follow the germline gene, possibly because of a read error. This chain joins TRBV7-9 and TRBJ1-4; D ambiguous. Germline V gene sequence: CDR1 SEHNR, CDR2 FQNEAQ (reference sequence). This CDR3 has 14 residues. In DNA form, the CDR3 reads TGTTCCAGCAGCTTAGCAGGAGATAATGAAAAACTGTTTTTT. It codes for CSSSLAGDNEKLFF.

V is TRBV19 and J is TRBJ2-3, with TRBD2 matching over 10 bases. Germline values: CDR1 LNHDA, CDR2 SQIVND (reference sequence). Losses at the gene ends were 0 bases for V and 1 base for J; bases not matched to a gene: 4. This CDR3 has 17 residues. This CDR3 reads CASSIETGTSGTDTQYF. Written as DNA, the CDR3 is TGTGCCAGTAGTATAGAAACCGGGACTAGCGGCACAGATACGCAGTATTTT.

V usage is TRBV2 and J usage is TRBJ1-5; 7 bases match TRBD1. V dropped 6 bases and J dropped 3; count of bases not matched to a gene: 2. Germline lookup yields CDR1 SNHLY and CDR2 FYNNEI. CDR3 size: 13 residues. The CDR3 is CASRDRANQPQHF. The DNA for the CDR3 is TGTGCCAGCAGAGACAGGGCCAATCAGCCCCAGCATTTT.

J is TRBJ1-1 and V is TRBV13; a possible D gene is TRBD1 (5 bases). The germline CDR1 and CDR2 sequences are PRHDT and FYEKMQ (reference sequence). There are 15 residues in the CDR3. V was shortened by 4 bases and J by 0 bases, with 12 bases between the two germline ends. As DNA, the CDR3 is TGTGCCAGCAGCTCCAGGGCCTTCATGAACACTGAAGCTTTCTTT. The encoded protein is CASSSRAFMNTEAFF.

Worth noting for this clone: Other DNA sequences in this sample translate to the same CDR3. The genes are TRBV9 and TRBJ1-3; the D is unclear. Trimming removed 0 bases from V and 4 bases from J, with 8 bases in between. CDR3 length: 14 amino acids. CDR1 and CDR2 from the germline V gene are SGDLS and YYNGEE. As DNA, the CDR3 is TGTGCCAGCAGCGTAGCCACAACCGGAAACACCATATATTTT. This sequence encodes CASSVATTGNTIYF.

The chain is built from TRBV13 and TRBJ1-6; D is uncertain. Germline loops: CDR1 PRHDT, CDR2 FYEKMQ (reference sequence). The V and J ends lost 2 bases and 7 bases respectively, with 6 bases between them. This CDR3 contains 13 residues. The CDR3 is CASSLRRNSPLHF. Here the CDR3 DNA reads TGTGCCAGCAGCTTAAGGAGAAATTCACCCCTCCACTTT.

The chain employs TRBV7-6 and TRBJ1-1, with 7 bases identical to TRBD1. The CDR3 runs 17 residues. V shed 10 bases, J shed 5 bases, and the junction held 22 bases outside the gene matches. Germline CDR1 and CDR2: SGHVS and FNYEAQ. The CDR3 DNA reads TGTGCCACCACCTCAGGCCCAACAGGGGTCCGTAGGACTGAAGCTTTCTTT. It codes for CATTSGPTGVRRTEAFF.

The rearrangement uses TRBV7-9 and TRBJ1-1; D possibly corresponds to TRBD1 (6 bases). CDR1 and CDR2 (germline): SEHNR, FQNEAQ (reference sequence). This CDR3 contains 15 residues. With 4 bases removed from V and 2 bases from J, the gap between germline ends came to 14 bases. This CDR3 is CASSSRRGSNTEAFF. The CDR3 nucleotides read TGTGCCAGCAGCTCCCGCAGGGGCTCCAACACTGAAGCTTTCTTT.